The next 12 T cell receptor beta chains were all read from a single sample in a study of cytomegalovirus exposure and HLA in healthy donors. The primer mix had 60 Vbeta and 13 Jbeta primers. Clones were sequenced by immunoSEQ multiplex PCR, and TCRdb holds only the in-frame ones, with some missing. The table shows about 170,000 clones, with roughly 80% occurring only once. Sequenced material: PBMCs. The receptors come from a woman between 18 and 29 years old in good health and CMV-seronegative.

This chain connects TRBV28 to TRBJ2-7; D remains unclear. Germline V gene data show CDR1 as MDHEN and CDR2 as SYDVKM. The V gene lost 1 base and the J gene lost 1 base, with 14 bases spanning the gap. CDR3 length: 16 amino acids. CDR3 sequence reads: CASSLLPTALSYEQYF. The CDR3 coding sequence is TGTGCCAGCAGTTTATTACCCACAGCCCTTTCCTACGAGCAGTACTTC.

The J gene is TRBJ2-1, the V gene TRBV19; TRBD2 matches at 14 bases. Losses at the gene ends were 3 bases for V and 7 bases for J; bases not matched to a gene: 26. The germline CDR1 and CDR2 sequences are LNHDA and SQIVND (reference sequence). This CDR3 comprises 23 residues. This chain's CDR3 is CASSILPPDWTSGRSWRGNEQFF. DNA for the CDR3: TGTGCCAGTAGTATCCTTCCCCCGGACTGGACTAGCGGGAGGTCTTGGAGGGGGAATGAGCAGTTCTTC.

The V call is TRBV14, the J call TRBJ1-1, with unresolved D. Per germline, CDR1 SGHDN and CDR2 FVKESK. V dropped 1 base and J dropped 0 bases, with 12 bases sitting between them. The CDR3 totals 16 residues. Written as DNA, the CDR3 is TGTGCCAGCAGCCAAGTGTTCGGCGGGATGAACACTGAAGCTTTCTTT. This gives the protein CASSQVFGGMNTEAFF.

The CDR3 region is CASSRDLGRTSRFF. The CDR3 nucleotides are TGTGCCAGCAGTAGGGACTTAGGAAGGACTAGTCGGTTCTTC. The chain carries TRBV2 and TRBJ2-1; 7 bases are shared with TRBD2. This CDR3 spans 14 amino acids. The J segment lost 15 bases and the V segment lost 5 bases, leaving 16 bases of the junction unmatched. Looked up from germline, CDR1 is SNHLY and CDR2 is FYNNEI.

The rearrangement joins TRBV2 to TRBJ1-3, with D possibly matching TRBD1 (6 bases). The CDR3 runs to 15 residues. Between the trimmed V and J ends, which lost 4 bases and 6 bases, there was a span of 16 bases. CDR1 SNHLY and CDR2 FYNNEI come from the germline V gene. The CDR3, as DNA: TGTGCCAGCAGTGTCGGGGGGGCGATGGAAAACACCATATATTTT. Residues: CASSVGGAMENTIYF. The full variable domain, with the rest looked up from reference TRBV2 and TRBJ1-3, is EPEVTQTPSHQVTQMGQEVILRCVPISNHLYFYWYRQILGQKVEFLVSFYNNEISEKSEIFDDQFSVERPDGSNFTLKIRSTKLEDSAMYFCASSVGGAMENTIYFGEGSWLTVV.

The gene calls are TRBV29-1 and TRBJ1-2; D may be TRBD1 (6 bases). This CDR3 has 15 residues. The V gene's germline CDR1 is SQVTM and CDR2 ANQGSEA. Trimming removed 4 bases at V and 4 bases at J, with 19 bases between. The CDR3 nucleotides read TGCAGCGTTGGGGGGCCTAGTCAGGGGACCTATGGCTACACCTTC. Protein: CSVGGPSQGTYGYTF. The variable domain in full, with the rest retrieved from reference TRBV29-1 and TRBJ1-2, is SAVISQKPSRDICQRGTSLTIQCQVDSQVTMMFWYRQQPGQSLTLIATANQGSEATYESGFVIDKFPISRPNLTFSTLTVSNMSPEDSSIYLCSVGGPSQGTYGYTFGSGTRLTVV.

The chain combines TRBV10-1 with TRBJ2-3, with D perhaps TRBD2 (5 bases). The germline V gene encodes CDR1 WNHNN and CDR2 SYGVQD (reference sequence). This CDR3 spans 15 amino acids. Trimming shortened V by 3 bases and J by 0 bases, and 10 bases separated the two germline ends. For the CDR3, the DNA is TGCGCCAGCAGTGATGGAGCGGAGAGCACAGATACGCAGTATTTT. Amino acids: CASSDGAESTDTQYF.

The J gene is TRBJ2-3, the V gene TRBV5-6, with D uncertain. The CDR3 covers 14 residues. Trimming left V 0 bases short and J 2 bases short, with 7 bases between. Looked up from germline, CDR1 is SGHDT and CDR2 is YYEEEE. This CDR3 reads CASSLVVITDTQYF. The CDR3 region has the DNA TGTGCCAGCAGCTTGGTAGTGATCACAGATACGCAGTATTTT.

CDR3 sequence: CASSFDRAKSGYTF. CDR3 nucleotides: TGTGCCAGCAGTTTTGACAGGGCTAAATCTGGCTACACCTTC. The rearrangement joins TRBV5-6 to TRBJ1-2, with TRBD1 matching over 7 bases. CDR1 is SGHDT and CDR2 is YYEEEE in the germline V gene. The CDR3 sequence is 14 residues long. Trimming at V came to 5 bases and at J to 7 bases, leaving 11 bases not matched to a gene.

The CDR3 coding sequence is TGTGCCAGCTCGGAAGGCGGCTATGGCTACACCTTC. As protein: CASSEGGYGYTF. The chain links TRBV18 to TRBJ1-2; D gene ambiguous. Trimming shortened V by 6 bases and J by 4 bases, and 9 bases separated the two germline ends. Germline V gives CDR1 KGHSH, CDR2 LQKENI. The CDR3 totals 12 residues.

The gene calls are TRBV10-3 and TRBJ1-1; D might be TRBD1 (6 bases). Germline loops: CDR1 ENHRY, CDR2 SYGVKD. The CDR3 runs to 15 residues. The ends were cut back, 3 bases at V and 1 base at J, with 12 bases in the middle. The CDR3 nucleotides are TGTGCCATCAGTGACCCGGGACAACCGAACACTGAAGCTTTCTTT. This translates into CAISDPGQPNTEAFF.

This sequence joins TRBV4-3 and TRBJ1-1; D perhaps matches TRBD1 (5 bases). Germline values: CDR1 LGHNA, CDR2 YSLEER. V was cut by 0 bases and J by 2 bases, with 16 bases left in between. This CDR3 is 17 amino acids long. The CDR3 bases are TGCGCCAGCAGCCAAGATTTTCACGGCAGGGTTAACACTGAAGCTTTCTTT. The encoded protein is CASSQDFHGRVNTEAFF.